Each of the 16 T cell receptor beta chains below was sequenced from the same sample in a study of PD-1 blockade in classical Hodgkin lymphoma. Time point here: cycle 4 day 1 (C4D1), after five to seven weeks of nivolumab. Relapse after autologous stem cell transplantation occurred in every patient, and brentuximab vedotin exposure varied. Some clones are missing from TCRdb's copy, which holds only in-frame ones; the method was immunoSEQ multiplex PCR. The sample shows some 100,000 clones, under 95% of them seen only once. Sequencing used peripheral blood mononuclear cells (PBMCs), obtained before the fourth cycle of nivolumab. The receptors originated from a human donor with classical Hodgkin lymphoma.

This chain joins TRBV19 and TRBJ1-2, with D maybe TRBD1 (5 bases). This CDR3 is built from 13 residues. V was cut by 3 bases and J by 4 bases, with 9 bases left in between. From germline, CDR1 is LNHDA and CDR2 SQIVND (reference sequence). As DNA, the CDR3 is TGTGCCAGTAGTATTCAGGGCGTCTATGGCTACACCTTC. Amino acids: CASSIQGVYGYTF.

This clone has just one count. The chain carries TRBV6-6 and TRBJ2-1, with 7 positions matching TRBD2. Germline CDR1 is MNHNY and CDR2 is SVGAGI (reference sequence). V dropped 2 bases and J dropped 9; count of bases not matched to a gene: 1. The CDR3 totals 12 residues. This CDR3 reads CASSYGGSEQFF. CDR3 DNA sequence: TGTGCCAGCAGTTACGGCGGGAGTGAGCAGTTCTTC.

CDR3 nucleotides: TGCAGCGTTGAAGGCCTTAAGACAGGGCCGGCTTTCTTT. This codes for CSVEGLKTGPAFF. The chain is built from TRBV29-1 and TRBJ1-1; TRBD1 matches 7 bases. With 1 base clipped from V and 11 bases from J, the junction kept 10 bases outside the gene matches. The CDR3 extends over 13 amino acids. Germline-derived CDR1 and CDR2 are SQVTM and ANQGSEA.

This chain uses TRBV7-9 with TRBJ1-1, with D possibly matching TRBD1 (5 bases). With 0 bases removed from V and 1 base from J, the gap between germline ends came to 12 bases. The length of the CDR3 is 16 residues. Per the germline V gene, CDR1 is SEHNR and CDR2 is FQNEAQ (reference sequence). CDR3 sequence (DNA): TGTGCCAGCAGCTTAGCTCCCGGGGGAAGGAACACTGAAGCTTTCTTT. It is translated as CASSLAPGGRNTEAFF.

This clone was observed a single time. The chain uses TRBV7-2 and TRBJ2-7; 10 bases align to TRBD2. Germline V CDR1 and CDR2: SGHTA, FQGNSA. V gave up 1 base and J gave up 0 bases; unmatched junction bases: 6. The CDR3 is 17 amino acids. The CDR3 bases are TGTGCCAGCAGCTTAGTCCGGACTAGCGGCAGCTCCTACGAGCAGTACTTC. Its protein is CASSLVRTSGSSYEQYF.

This sequence joins TRBV28 and TRBJ2-5, with D tentatively TRBD2 (5 bases). V lost 5 bases and J lost 5, with 12 bases in between. Germline V gene lookup returns CDR1 MDHEN and CDR2 SYDVKM. The CDR3 consists of 13 residues. The CDR3 sequence: CASSLGVRETQYF. CDR3 nucleotide sequence: TGTGCCAGCAGTCTCGGGGTTCGGGAGACCCAGTACTTC.

The gene calls are TRBV27 and TRBJ2-7; tentatively, D is TRBD1 or TRBD2 (5 bases each). The CDR3 runs to 15 residues. The V and J ends lost 3 bases and 6 bases respectively, with 18 bases between them. Germline CDR1 is MNHEY and CDR2 is SMNVEV (reference sequence). In DNA, the CDR3 is TGTGCCAGCAGTTTCACCGGGACGGGTTTTTTCGAGCAGTACTTC. Amino acid sequence: CASSFTGTGFFEQYF.

This chain joins TRBV6-4 and TRBJ2-1; TRBD2 agrees at 7 bases. CDR3 length: 14 residues. V shed 6 bases, J shed 5 bases, and the junction held 7 bases outside the gene matches. CDR1 is MRHNA, CDR2 SNTAGT, per germline. CDR3 residues: CASRAGLPNNEQFF. Here the CDR3 DNA reads TGTGCCAGCAGAGCGGGACTTCCTAACAATGAGCAGTTCTTC.

The chain employs TRBV9 and TRBJ2-7, with D possibly matching TRBD1 (6 bases). The CDR3 contains 13 residues. Germline-derived CDR1 and CDR2 are SGDLS and YYNGEE. V was shortened by 6 bases and J by 0 bases, with 10 bases between the two germline ends. The CDR3 sequence: CASTPGDSYEQYF. In DNA form, the CDR3 reads TGTGCCAGCACCCCAGGGGACTCCTACGAGCAGTACTTC.

V gene TRBV30 combines with J gene TRBJ1-5, with D hard to call. CDR1 and CDR2 from the germline V gene are GTSNPN and SVGIG (reference sequence). The CDR3 consists of 13 residues. Trimming pared 2 bases from V and 7 bases from J, leaving 12 bases between. In DNA, the CDR3 is TGTGCCTGGAGTTCTGATTTGGGGCAGCCCCAGCATTTT. Translated, it gives CAWSSDLGQPQHF.

This clone was seen a single time. V usage is TRBV7-9 and J usage is TRBJ1-4; 8 bases map to TRBD1. CDR1 is SEHNR and CDR2 is FQNEAQ in the germline V gene (reference sequence). The CDR3 is 14 amino acids. Unmatched junction bases numbered 2, after V lost 5 bases and J lost 3 bases. CDR3: CASSRTGSNEKLFF. CDR3 DNA: TGTGCCAGCAGCCGGACAGGGTCTAATGAAAAACTGTTTTTT.

V gene TRBV6-1 combines with J gene TRBJ1-2; D call uncertain. The CDR3 consists of 12 residues. The germline V gene has CDR1 MNHNS and CDR2 SASEGT. V lost 5 bases to trimming and J lost 3 bases, with 7 bases between them. CDR3 nucleotides: TGTGCCAGCAGTATGACGGACTATGGCTACACCTTC. The encoded protein is CASSMTDYGYTF.

The V and J genes are TRBV7-9 and TRBJ2-3; TRBD1 agrees at 9 bases. V was pared by 7 bases and J by 4 bases, with 6 bases of the junction left unmatched. CDR1 and CDR2 from the germline V gene are SEHNR and FQNEAQ (reference sequence). This CDR3 has 14 amino acids. The CDR3 DNA follows: TGTGCCAGCATCCCGGACAGGGGACCAGATACGCAGTATTTT. This codes for CASIPDRGPDTQYF.

The chain links TRBV6-6 to TRBJ2-7; D call uncertain. Germline V CDR1 and CDR2: MNHNY, SVGAGI (reference sequence). With 2 bases removed from V and 3 bases from J, the gap between germline ends came to 5 bases. The CDR3 has 12 amino acids. This CDR3 is CASSYRYYEQYF. The CDR3 DNA reads TGTGCCAGCAGTTACCGCTACTACGAGCAGTACTTC.

The CDR3 loop reads CASSYSIGAGYNEQFF. The CDR3 DNA reads TGTGCCAGCAGTTACTCGATTGGCGCGGGCTACAATGAGCAGTTCTTC. V gene TRBV6-5 combines with J gene TRBJ2-1; D may be TRBD2 (5 bases). This CDR3 has 16 residues. Germline V gives CDR1 MNHEY, CDR2 SVGAGI. The V gene lost 0 bases and the J gene lost 3 bases, with 12 bases spanning the gap.

The chain has TRBV19 and TRBJ1-5, with unresolved D. V lost 11 bases to trimming and J lost 0 bases, with 11 bases between them. Germline V gives CDR1 LNHDA, CDR2 SQIVND (reference sequence). CDR3 length: 13 amino acids. This CDR3 is CAGGELSNQPQHF. The CDR3 DNA is TGTGCCGGTGGGGAGCTTAGCAATCAGCCCCAGCATTTT.